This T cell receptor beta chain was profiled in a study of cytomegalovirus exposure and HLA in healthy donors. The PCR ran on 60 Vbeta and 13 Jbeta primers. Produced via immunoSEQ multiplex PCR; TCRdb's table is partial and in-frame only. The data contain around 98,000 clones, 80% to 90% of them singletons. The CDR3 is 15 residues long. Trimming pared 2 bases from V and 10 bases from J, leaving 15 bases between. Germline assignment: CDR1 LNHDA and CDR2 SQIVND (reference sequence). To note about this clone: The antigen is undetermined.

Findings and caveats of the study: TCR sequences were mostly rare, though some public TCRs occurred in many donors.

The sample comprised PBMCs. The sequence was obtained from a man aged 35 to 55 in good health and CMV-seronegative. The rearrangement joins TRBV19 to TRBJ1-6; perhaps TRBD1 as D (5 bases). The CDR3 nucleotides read TGTGCCAGTAGTATAAAAACAGGAGAGAGGTCACCCCTCCACTTT. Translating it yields CASSIKTGERSPLHF.